This is a list of T cell receptor beta chains from one sample in a study of T-cell memory formation after mild COVID-19. TCRdb ran MiXCR on the 5' RACE reads and lists one entry per CDR3 protein. The table includes hundreds of thousands of distinct CDR3 sequences, roughly 20% detected once. Sequencing was performed on PBMCs or a T cell subset sorted from them (not recorded which). Receptors originate from an adult woman who had mild COVID-19 (a few samples of this study predate the infection). Cell type and time point are not known. The CDR3 runs from the conserved cysteine through the conserved F or W. The D gene is left open where the match is weak. A row's size may be missing; if present it is once, few, many or a size class.

d_gene,abundance,j_gene,len,v_gene,CDR3nt,CDR3aa
-,-,TRBJ2-1,15,TRBV7-2,TGTGCCAGCAGCTTATCGGGGGACCTTTACAATGAGCAGTTCTTC,CASSLSGDLYNEQFF
-,few,TRBJ1-2,13,TRBV20-1,TGCAGTGCTAGTTCTAGGGGTAGTTATGGCTACACCTTC,CSASSRGSYGYTF
-,-,TRBJ2-5,13,TRBV7-3,TGTGCCAGCAGCTTATTCGGAGGAGAGACCCAGTACTTC,CASSLFGGETQYF
-,few,TRBJ2-5,16,TRBV5-1,TGCGCCAGCAGCCCCTCAGATTCCACAGGCAAAGAGACCCAGTACTTC,CASSPSDSTGKETQYF
-,-,TRBJ1-2,13,TRBV27,TGTGCCAGCAGTTTGAACGGGTACTATGGCTACACCTTC,CASSLNGYYGYTF
-,-,TRBJ2-7,15,TRBV11-1,TGTGCCAGCAGCTTATCCCAGACAGAGATGAACGAGCAGTACTTC,CASSLSQTEMNEQYF
TRBD1,-,TRBJ2-7,19,TRBV12-3/TRBV12-4,TGTGCCAGCAGTTTAGATCTATGGCCCCTGGGACAGGGTGGAAACGAGCAGTACTTC,CASSLDLWPLGQGGNEQYF
TRBD2,many,TRBJ2-5,16,TRBV11-1,TGTGCCAGCAGCCGGACTAGCGGGAATAACCAAGAGACCCAGTACTTC,CASSRTSGNNQETQYF
-,-,TRBJ2-1,13,TRBV27,TGTGCCAGCAGTCTGATCGCCGTGAATGAGCAGTTCTTC,CASSLIAVNEQFF
-,few,TRBJ1-1,13,TRBV6-5,TGTGCCAGCAGTTTACAGGCGGACACTGAAGCTTTCTTT,CASSLQADTEAFF
-,-,TRBJ1-1,14,TRBV2,TGTGCCAGCAGTGCCGACAGTATAGGTACTGAAGCTTTCTTT,CASSADSIGTEAFF
-,-,TRBJ1-6,17,TRBV4-1,TGCGCCAGCAGCCAAGAGCCCAGGACCGACCAGTCTTCACCCCTCCACTTT,CASSQEPRTDQSSPLHF
TRBD2,few,TRBJ2-1,15,TRBV5-1,TGCGCCAGCAGCTTAGAGCGGGGGGGCCCCAATGAGCAGTTCTTC,CASSLERGGPNEQFF
-,-,TRBJ2-3,12,TRBV29-1,TGCAGCGTTGGCCCCGGGGCAGATACGCAGTATTTT,CSVGPGADTQYF
TRBD1,many,TRBJ1-2,17,TRBV4-1,TGCGCCAGCAGCCAAGGAGGGGGCGGAAATACGTTCAATGGCTACACCTTC,CASSQGGGGNTFNGYTF
TRBD1,-,TRBJ1-2,17,TRBV7-8,TGTGCCAGCAGCTCCGCTACCTCGACAGGGGCTTTGAGGGGCTACACCTTC,CASSSATSTGALRGYTF
-,-,TRBJ2-7,14,TRBV9,TGTGCCAGCAGCCCTAGGGACATCTCCTACGAGCAGTACTTC,CASSPRDISYEQYF
-,-,TRBJ1-2,13,TRBV18,TGTGCCAGCTCCCGGGTCGGAGTCTATGGCTACACCTTC,CASSRVGVYGYTF
-,few,TRBJ1-1,13,TRBV30,TGTGCCTGGAGTGTACACGGTCCCACTGAAGCTTTCTTT,CAWSVHGPTEAFF
-,-,TRBJ2-7,12,TRBV29-1,TGCAGCGTTTATCAGAACCACTACGAGCAGTACTTC,CSVYQNHYEQYF
-,-,TRBJ1-1,16,TRBV5-1,TGCGCCAGCAGCCCCCGACAGGTTACGATGAACACTGAAGCTTTCTTT,CASSPRQVTMNTEAFF
-,-,TRBJ2-7,12,TRBV6-2/TRBV6-3,TGTGCCAGCAGTTACTCCATTGGCGAGCAGTACTTC,CASSYSIGEQYF
-,many,TRBJ1-1,17,TRBV6-5,TGTGCCAGCAGTACGGCTAAGGGGGGGAGAGGCGACACTGAAGCTTTCTTT,CASSTAKGGRGDTEAFF